The 12 T cell receptor beta chains in this list originate from one sample, sequenced in a study of shared clonotypes between healthy human individuals. Clones were read by immunoSEQ multiplex PCR, and TCRdb kept only the in-frame ones, dropping some. This sample has approximately 720,000 clones, with just over 90% found just once. Naive CD8 isolation took CD45RO-negative cells positively selected for CCR7 and excluded terminally differentiated effector memory CD45RA+ cells. Sample: naive CD8+ T cells sorted from blood. The receptors were gathered from a man aged 25-45 years in good health.

The chain has TRBV28 and TRBJ1-1; D unclear. Germline CDR1 is MDHEN and CDR2 is SYDVKM. Trimming pared 2 bases from V and 5 bases from J, leaving 18 bases between. CDR3 length equals 16 residues. The CDR3 sequence: CASSLPFGPLRTEAFF. CDR3 in DNA: TGTGCCAGCAGTTTACCCTTCGGACCCCTGAGGACTGAAGCTTTCTTT.

The rearrangement uses TRBV28 and TRBJ2-2; perhaps TRBD2 as D (5 bases). With 2 bases removed from V and 2 bases from J, the gap between germline ends came to 9 bases. Germline values: CDR1 MDHEN, CDR2 SYDVKM. The CDR3 runs 15 residues. The CDR3, as DNA: TGTGCCAGCAGTTTAAGTGGACTCAACACCGGGGAGCTGTTTTTT. Protein product: CASSLSGLNTGELFF.

The chain uses TRBV6-6 and TRBJ2-7; TRBD2 matches 7 bases. V gave up 2 bases and J gave up 2 bases; unmatched junction bases: 9. This CDR3 region has 16 residues. Germline lookup yields CDR1 MNHNY and CDR2 SVGAGI (reference sequence). The CDR3 spells CASSYGAGDFTYEQYF. In DNA form, the CDR3 reads TGTGCCAGCAGTTACGGGGCGGGAGACTTCACCTACGAGCAGTACTTC.

The J gene is TRBJ2-1, the V gene TRBV7-9; 7 bases map to TRBD2. With V trimmed by 5 bases and J by 8 bases, 18 bases remained unmatched. This CDR3 is 17 amino acids long. The germline gives CDR1 SEHNR, CDR2 FQNEAQ (reference sequence). DNA for the CDR3: TGTGCCAGCAGCCCAGTGAGGGAGCACAGGCTAGCGGATGAGCAGTTCTTC. Translating gives CASSPVREHRLADEQFF. Using reference TRBV7-9 and TRBJ2-1 for the parts outside the CDR3, the full variable domain is DTGVSQNPRHKITKRGQNVTFRCDPISEHNRLYWYRQTLGQGPEFLTYFQNEAQLEKSRLLSDRFSAERPKGSFSTLEIQRTEQGDSAMYLCASSPVREHRLADEQFFGPGTRLTVL.

The chain joins TRBV4-1 to TRBJ2-6, with 13 nucleotides matching TRBD2. Germline V gene sequence: CDR1 MGHRA, CDR2 YSYEKL. Unmatched junction bases numbered 3, after V lost 2 bases and J lost 2 bases. This CDR3 has 18 amino acids. This CDR3 reads CASSQMGLAGTGANVLTF. The CDR3 DNA sequence: TGCGCCAGCAGCCAAATGGGACTAGCGGGAACTGGGGCCAACGTCCTGACTTTC.

CDR3 DNA: TGTGCCAGTAGTATCGGACTGTACAATGAGCAGTTCTTC. It translates to CASSIGLYNEQFF. This chain uses TRBV19 with TRBJ2-1, with D perhaps matching TRBD2 (5 bases). This CDR3 region has 13 residues. Trimming left V 3 bases short and J 4 bases short, with 7 bases between. Germline CDR1 is LNHDA and CDR2 is SQIVND (reference sequence).

J is TRBJ2-1 and V is TRBV21-1; the table's D gene call, TRBD2, was not cross checked with the DNA. TRBV21-1 is a pseudogene locus. The CDR3 is made up of 14 amino acids. CDR3 DNA sequence: TGTGCCAGCAGCTGTTGGAGACGGAGCAATGAGCAGTTCTTC. Protein: CASSCWRRSNEQFF.

This clone has a count of ten or more. The gene calls are TRBV2 and TRBJ2-1, with 10 nucleotides matching TRBD2. The CDR3 covers 17 residues. Germline V gene sequence: CDR1 SNHLY, CDR2 FYNNEI. Unmatched junction bases numbered 7, after V lost 3 bases and J lost 2 bases. For the CDR3, the DNA is TGTGCCAGCAGTGATCCGGCTAGCGGGAGTGCCTACAATGAGCAGTTCTTC. Translating it yields CASSDPASGSAYNEQFF.

The V gene is TRBV15, the J gene TRBJ2-7; either TRBD1 or TRBD2 may supply D (6 bases each). The germline CDR1 and CDR2 sequences are LNHNV and YYDKDF (reference sequence). The germline V and J ends were trimmed by 0 bases and 2 bases, with 8 bases remaining between them. The CDR3 is 14 residues long. As DNA, the CDR3 is TGTGCCACCAGCAGAGAGCGGGACACCTACGAGCAGTACTTC. Translating gives CATSRERDTYEQYF.

V gene TRBV28 combines with J gene TRBJ1-5, with D hard to call. The CDR3 runs 13 residues. CDR1 and CDR2 (germline): MDHEN, SYDVKM. Trimming pared 6 bases from V and 2 bases from J, leaving 8 bases between. CDR3 amino acids: CASSVGGNQPQHF. The CDR3 nucleotides read TGTGCCAGCAGCGTCGGGGGCAATCAGCCCCAGCATTTT. The complete variable domain, with remaining parts taken from reference TRBV28 and TRBJ1-5, reads DVKVTQSSRYLVKRTGEKVFLECVQDMDHENMFWYRQDPGLGLRLIYFSYDVKMKEKGDIPEGYSVSREKKERFSLILESASTNQTSMYLCASSVGGNQPQHFGDGTRLSIL.

This clone was counted a single time. The rearrangement joins TRBV28 to TRBJ1-2, with D maybe TRBD1 (5 bases). V shed 3 bases and J shed 8 bases, with 13 bases lying between them. Germline V lookup: CDR1 MDHEN, CDR2 SYDVKM. This CDR3 has 13 residues. CDR3 sequence (DNA): TGTGCCAGCAGTTTCAAAGGGGTTCGGGGCTACACCTTC. This encodes CASSFKGVRGYTF.

This sequence joins TRBV30 and TRBJ1-1, with 7 bases identical to TRBD1. The length of the CDR3 is 12 residues. Trimming at V came to 1 base and at J to 5 bases, leaving 1 base not matched to a gene. The germline V gene encodes CDR1 GTSNPN and CDR2 SVGIG (reference sequence). The CDR3 bases are TGTGCCTGGAGTGCAGGGGGGACTGAAGCTTTCTTT. It codes for CAWSAGGTEAFF.